The 3 T cell receptor beta chains below all came from one sample that was sequenced in a study of blood T cell repertoires in COVID-19. Repertoires were generated with immunoSEQ multiplex PCR, while TCRdb's copy carries only in-frame clones and drops some. The table has about 180,000 clones, more than 85% seen once. The sequenced sample was peripheral blood. These receptors all come from a woman aged 30 to 39 with active or convalescent COVID-19.

This clone showed up just once. The V gene is TRBV19, the J gene TRBJ2-3; no definite D call. Trimming removed 6 bases at V and 3 bases at J, with 7 bases between. Germline lookup yields CDR1 LNHDA and CDR2 SQIVND (reference sequence). The length of the CDR3 is 12 residues. The chain's CDR3 is CASSTNTDTQYF. The DNA for the CDR3 is TGTGCCAGTAGCACTAATACAGATACGCAGTATTTT.

The chain has TRBV19 and TRBJ1-6; D is undetermined. Trimming left V 7 bases short and J 3 bases short, with 7 bases between. CDR3 length: 13 residues. Germline values: CDR1 LNHDA, CDR2 SQIVND (reference sequence). As DNA, the CDR3 is TGTGCCAGTACACAGTTCTATAATTCACCCCTCCACTTT. It yields the protein CASTQFYNSPLHF.

The chain uses TRBV2 and TRBJ2-1, with 10 bases aligning to TRBD2. The CDR3 spans 16 residues. Germline V gene sequence: CDR1 SNHLY, CDR2 FYNNEI. The J segment lost 4 bases and the V segment lost 4 bases, leaving 7 bases of the junction unmatched. The CDR3 sequence is CASSGSSGRLYNEQFF. The CDR3 nucleotides are TGTGCCAGCAGTGGGAGTAGCGGGAGGCTGTACAATGAGCAGTTCTTC.